This entry concerns a single T cell receptor beta chain. Its antigen remains unknown. These data come from a study of identical twins. Study outcomes and limitations: Compared with models, monozygotic twins showed more out-of-frame TCR alpha sharing. The study reached conclusions through statistical analysis that was cross-sectional, not following the same donors. Memory repertoires showed no such pattern, whereas abundant cord blood beta clonotypes carried fewer insertions.

From the 5' RACE reads, TCRdb called clonotypes with MiXCR, one entry per CDR3 protein. The data show 1.5 million to 2 million distinct CDR3 sequences, under 35% seen once. The CDR3 totals 17 residues. Germline V CDR1 and CDR2: SGHKS, YYEKEE (reference sequence). The V segment lost 5 bases and the J segment 2 bases; nucleotides outside the gene matches: 10. The origin of this receptor is a newborn girl in good health. This chain uses TRBV5-5 with TRBJ2-4; 10 nucleotides line up with TRBD1. Sequencing was done on a sample of cord blood. The CDR3 loop is CASSSMRDRGTKNIQYF. As DNA, the CDR3 is TGTGCCAGCAGTTCGATGCGGGACAGGGGAACCAAAAACATTCAGTACTTC. Filled out from reference TRBV5-5 and TRBJ2-4, the complete variable domain reads DAGVTQSPTHLIKTRGQQVTLRCSPISGHKSVSWYQQVLGQGPQFIFQYYEKEERGRGNFPDRFSARQFPNYSSELNVNALLLGDSALYLCASSSMRDRGTKNIQYFGAGTRLSVL.